The clone carrying this TCR beta chain turned up a few times. Its matching antigen is unknown. Clinicians diagnosed patients from clinical symptoms, serum thyroxine and TRAb, thyroid ultrasound and orbital computed tomography. The ends were cut back, 4 bases at V and 6 bases at J, with 8 bases in the middle. Germline V CDR1 and CDR2: SGDLS, YYNGEE. CDR3 length: 12 residues. The data are from a study of T cells in Graves' hyperthyroidism and ophthalmopathy. Study-wide findings and caveats: The model's output predicted ophthalmopathy at a median of about 5.9 months prior to onset.

What was amplified from RNA transcripts were TCR beta CDR3 regions. TCR CDR3 underwent first-round RT-PCR with the HTBI primer set. One entry per CDR3 protein, called by TCRdb with MiXCR from the multiplex PCR reads. The sample lists approximately 600,000 distinct CDR3 sequences, less than 25% occurring once. The TCR sequence derives from a man in his thirties or forties with Graves' ophthalmopathy. J is TRBJ1-5 and V is TRBV9, with D possibly TRBD1 on 5 matching bases. The sample was blood. The CDR3 DNA reads TGTGCCAGCAGCAAGGGGTCTCAGCCCCAGCATTTT. Translated: CASSKGSQPQHF. Combining the CDR3 with reference TRBV9 and TRBJ1-5 gives the whole variable domain DSGVTQTPKHLITATGQRVTLRCSPRSGDLSVYWYQQSLDQGLQFLIQYYNGEERAKGNILERFSAQQFPDLHSELNLSSLELGDSALYFCASSKGSQPQHFGDGTRLSIL.